The 7 T cell receptor beta chains listed next were all sequenced from one sample in a study of blood T cell repertoires in COVID-19 (dated by TCRdb to 2018 to 2020). Receptors were amplified or captured by the immunoSEQ multiplex PCR assay. The table was pulled from immuneACCESS by TCRdb, which kept in-frame rearrangements only. Such tables lose some clones; where checked, under half of the loss comes from unresolved V genes, and the rest has no known cause. Counted in this sample were just over 250,000 clones; approximately 79% of them appeared once. Over 4% of the sample is taken by the ten largest. The sample consisted of PBMCs or T cells enriched from blood (not recorded which). These receptors were collected from a young man with acute COVID-19.

The V gene is TRBV2, the J gene TRBJ1-2; 9 bases map to TRBD1. The CDR3 totals 13 residues. Germline CDR1 is SNHLY and CDR2 is FYNNEI. V gave up 4 bases and J gave up 8 bases; unmatched junction bases: 5. This CDR3 is CASSARTGVGYTF. The CDR3 coding sequence is TGTGCCAGCAGTGCCCGGACAGGGGTCGGCTACACCTTC. The entire variable domain, with the rest obtained from reference TRBV2 and TRBJ1-2, is as follows: EPEVTQTPSHQVTQMGQEVILRCVPISNHLYFYWYRQILGQKVEFLVSFYNNEISEKSEIFDDQFSVERPDGSNFTLKIRSTKLEDSAMYFCASSARTGVGYTFGSGTRLTVV.

The chain couples TRBV2 to TRBJ1-1; 7 bases are a match to TRBD1. Germline loops: CDR1 SNHLY, CDR2 FYNNEI. The CDR3 spans 14 residues. The trim removed 8 bases at V and 1 base at J, leaving 7 bases unmatched. CDR3 nucleotide sequence: TGTGCCAGCTTTCCTCGACAGGGGAACACTGAAGCTTTCTTT. This translates into CASFPRQGNTEAFF.

The rearrangement joins TRBV6-5 to TRBJ1-2; 9 bases are a match to TRBD1. In germline, CDR1 is MNHEY, CDR2 SVGAGI. The CDR3 length is 14 residues. V was pared by 4 bases and J by 2 bases, with 2 bases of the junction left unmatched. The CDR3 region has the DNA TGTGCCAGCAGTTGGGGGACAGGGAACTATGGCTACACCTTC. Translation gives CASSWGTGNYGYTF.

The chain recombines TRBV24-1 with TRBJ2-1; TRBD2 agrees at 7 bases. J was trimmed by 8 bases and V by 3 bases; bases with no gene match: 12. Germline V gene lookup returns CDR1 KGHDR and CDR2 SFDVKD. The CDR3 runs to 16 residues. The CDR3 loop reads CATSDPGLDRSHEQFF. The CDR3 region has the DNA TGTGCCACCAGTGATCCAGGACTAGACCGTTCCCATGAGCAGTTCTTC.

This clone showed up just once. J is TRBJ2-7 and V is TRBV5-1, with D possibly TRBD1 on 6 matching bases. This CDR3 spans 14 amino acids. The V end was cut by 7 bases, the J end by 2 bases, with 16 bases between. From germline, CDR1 is SGHRS and CDR2 YFSETQ. CDR3 in amino acids: CASARDIGTYEQYV. For the CDR3, the DNA is TGCGCCAGCGCCCGGGACATCGGAACCTACGAGCAGTACGTC.

The genes are TRBV4-3 and TRBJ1-2; no firm D call. Germline V gives CDR1 LGHNA, CDR2 YSLEER. The length of the CDR3 is 15 residues. V was cut by 1 base and J by 0 bases, with 9 bases left in between. CDR3 protein: CASSQVQSANYGYTF. The CDR3 nucleotides are TGCGCCAGCAGCCAAGTCCAGTCAGCTAACTATGGCTACACCTTC.

The V call is TRBV19, the J call TRBJ2-2, with unresolved D. Per germline, CDR1 LNHDA and CDR2 SQIVND (reference sequence). The ends were cut back, 10 bases at V and 2 bases at J, with 14 bases in the middle. The CDR3 has 14 residues. CDR3 DNA: TGTGCCACTCTCCGGCCAGGTAACACCGGGGAGCTGTTTTTT. This translates into CATLRPGNTGELFF.